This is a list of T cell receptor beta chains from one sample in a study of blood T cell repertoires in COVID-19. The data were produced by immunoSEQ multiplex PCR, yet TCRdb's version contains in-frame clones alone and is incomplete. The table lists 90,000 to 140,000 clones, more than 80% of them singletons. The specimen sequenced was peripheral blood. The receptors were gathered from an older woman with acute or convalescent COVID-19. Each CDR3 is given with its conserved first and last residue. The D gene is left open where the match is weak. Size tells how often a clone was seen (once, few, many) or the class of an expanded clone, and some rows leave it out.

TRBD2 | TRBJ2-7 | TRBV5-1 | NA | CASSLGAETSGSGEQYF | TGCGCCAGCAGCTTGGGGGCAGAGACTAGCGGGAGTGGCGAGCAGTACTTC
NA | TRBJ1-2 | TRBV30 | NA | CAWSLSAGGGGYTF | TGTGCCTGGAGTCTGTCTGCGGGCGGGGGAGGCTACACCTTC
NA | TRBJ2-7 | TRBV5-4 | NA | CASSLAPDSTYEQYF | TGTGCCAGCAGCTTGGCCCCGGACAGCACCTACGAGCAGTACTTC
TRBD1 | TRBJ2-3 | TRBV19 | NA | CASSLGTGTDTQYF | TGTGCCAGTAGTCTAGGGACAGGGACAGATACGCAGTATTTT
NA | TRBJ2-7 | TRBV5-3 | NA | CARSRRGSSYEQYF | TGTGCCAGAAGCCGACGAGGCAGCTCCTACGAGCAGTACTTC
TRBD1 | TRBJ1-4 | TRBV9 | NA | CASSVVPLGQDGSEKLFF | TGTGCCAGCAGCGTAGTACCCCTCGGACAGGACGGGAGTGAAAAACTGTTTTTT
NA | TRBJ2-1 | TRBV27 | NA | CASSSPESVYNEQFF | TGTGCCAGCAGTTCCCCGGAGTCGGTTTACAATGAGCAGTTCTTC
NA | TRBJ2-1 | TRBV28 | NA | CASSWVSGESYNEQFF | TGTGCCAGCAGTTGGGTTAGCGGAGAATCCTACAATGAGCAGTTCTTC
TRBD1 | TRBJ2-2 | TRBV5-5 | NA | CASSPTGTGRTGELFF | TGTGCCAGCAGCCCAACCGGGACAGGGAGGACCGGGGAGCTGTTTTTT
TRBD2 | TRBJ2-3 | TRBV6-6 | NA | CASSYSDSGTTDTQYF | TGTGCCAGCAGTTACTCCGATAGCGGGACCACAGATACGCAGTATTTT
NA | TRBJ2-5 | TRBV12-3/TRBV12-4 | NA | CASSLAGAGTQYF | TGTGCCAGCAGTTTAGCAGGGGCAGGGACCCAGTACTTC
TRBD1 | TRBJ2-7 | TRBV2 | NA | CASSEALQGAYEQYF | TGTGCCAGCAGTGAAGCCTTACAGGGGGCCTACGAGCAGTACTTC
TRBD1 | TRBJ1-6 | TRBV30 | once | CAWSPTGVSYNSPLHF | TGTGCCTGGAGTCCGACAGGGGTTTCCTATAATTCACCCCTCCACTTT
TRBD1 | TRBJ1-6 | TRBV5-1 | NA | CASSLARGTGDNSPLHF | TGCGCCAGCAGCTTGGCCCGGGGGACAGGGGATAATTCACCCCTCCACTTT
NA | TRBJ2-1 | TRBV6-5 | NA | CASSRVVPHEQFF | TGTGCCAGCAGCCGGGTCGTACCCCATGAGCAGTTCTTC
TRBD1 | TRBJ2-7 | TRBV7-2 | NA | CASSQRQGRTYEQYF | TGTGCCAGCAGCCAAAGACAGGGGCGCACCTACGAGCAGTACTTC
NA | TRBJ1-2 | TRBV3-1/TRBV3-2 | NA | CASSPSGVNYGYTF | TGTGCCAGCAGCCCATCGGGAGTGAACTATGGCTACACCTTC
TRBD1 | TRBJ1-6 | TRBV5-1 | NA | CASSGGQKNSPLHF | TGCGCCAGCAGCGGGGGACAGAAGAATTCACCCCTCCACTTT
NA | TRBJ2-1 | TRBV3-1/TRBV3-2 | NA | CASSQELVYNEQFF | TGTGCCAGCAGCCAAGAACTAGTCTACAATGAGCAGTTCTTC
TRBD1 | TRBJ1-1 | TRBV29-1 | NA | CSIKTGGDTEAFF | TGCAGCATAAAGACAGGGGGGGACACTGAAGCTTTCTTT
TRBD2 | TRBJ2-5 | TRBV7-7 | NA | CASSDLAGLAGGRYQETQYF | TGTGCTAGCAGCGATCTCGCGGGACTAGCGGGAGGACGGTACCAAGAGACCCAGTACTTC
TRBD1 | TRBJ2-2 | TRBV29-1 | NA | CSARTGGIGELFF | TGCAGCGCTAGGACAGGGGGGATCGGGGAGCTGTTTTTT
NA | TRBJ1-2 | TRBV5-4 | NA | CASSPPQGYGYTF | TGTGCCAGCAGCCCACCACAGGGCTATGGCTACACCTTC
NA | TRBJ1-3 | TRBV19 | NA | CASSMTGGRGGNTIYF | TGTGCCAGTAGTATGACGGGCGGACGGGGAGGAAACACCATATATTTT
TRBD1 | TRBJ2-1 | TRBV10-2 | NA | CASSVGTGINEQFF | TGCGCCAGCAGTGTCGGGACAGGGATTAATGAGCAGTTCTTC
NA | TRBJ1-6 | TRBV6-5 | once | CASSISTEYNSPLHF | TGTGCCAGCAGTATATCGACAGAGTATAATTCACCCCTCCACTTT
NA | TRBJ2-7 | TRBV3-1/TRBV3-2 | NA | CASSLWQGNYEQYF | TGTGCCAGCAGCCTATGGCAGGGAAATTACGAGCAGTACTTC
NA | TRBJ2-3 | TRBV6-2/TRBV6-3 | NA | CASSLGTDTQYF | TGTGCCAGCAGTCTTGGCACAGATACGCAGTATTTT
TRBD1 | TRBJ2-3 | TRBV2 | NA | CASRGTGVDTQYF | TGTGCCAGCAGAGGGACAGGGGTGGATACGCAGTATTTT
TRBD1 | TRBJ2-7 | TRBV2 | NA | CASSQGGFEQYF | TGTGCCAGCAGTCAAGGGGGCTTCGAGCAGTACTTC
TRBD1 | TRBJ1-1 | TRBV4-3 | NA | CASSQLTGGGEAFF | TGCGCCAGCAGCCAACTAACAGGGGGCGGCGAAGCTTTCTTT
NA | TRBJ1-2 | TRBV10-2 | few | CASRDSPLGYTF | TGCGCCAGCAGGGACAGCCCTTTGGGCTACACCTTC
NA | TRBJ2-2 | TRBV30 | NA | CARGQANTGELFF | TGTGCCCGGGGGCAGGCGAACACCGGGGAGCTGTTTTTT
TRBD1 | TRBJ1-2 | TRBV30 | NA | CAWSRGQGDYGYTF | TGTGCCTGGAGTAGGGGGCAGGGGGACTATGGCTACACCTTC
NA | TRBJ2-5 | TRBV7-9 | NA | CASSLIRKETQYF | TGTGCCAGCAGCTTAATCAGAAAAGAGACCCAGTACTTC
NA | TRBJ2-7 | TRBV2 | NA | CASSPAYEQYF | TGTGCCAGCAGTCCTGCCTACGAGCAGTACTTC
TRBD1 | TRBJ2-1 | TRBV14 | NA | CASSQGWGRGQDNEQFF | TGTGCCAGCAGCCAAGGTTGGGGAAGGGGGCAAGACAATGAGCAGTTCTTC
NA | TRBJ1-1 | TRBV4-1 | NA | CASSQTVNTEAFF | TGCGCCAGCAGCCAGACAGTGAACACTGAAGCTTTCTTT
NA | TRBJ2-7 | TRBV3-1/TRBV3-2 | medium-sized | CASSQDHYPTSDYEQYF | TGTGCCAGCAGCCAAGATCACTACCCGACCTCAGACTACGAGCAGTACTTC
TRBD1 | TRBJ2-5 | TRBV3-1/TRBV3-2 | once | CASSLGTGQETQYF | TGTGCCAGCAGCTTGGGGACAGGGCAAGAGACCCAGTACTTC
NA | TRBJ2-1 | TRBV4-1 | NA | CASSEGGNSYNEQFF | TGCGCCAGCAGCGAGGGGGGGAACTCCTACAATGAGCAGTTCTTC
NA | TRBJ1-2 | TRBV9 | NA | CASSVAADGTYPPNYGYTF | TGTGCCAGCAGCGTAGCGGCCGACGGGACTTACCCCCCTAACTATGGCTACACCTTC
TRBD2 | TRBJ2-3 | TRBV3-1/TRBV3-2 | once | CASSQVAGGRGDTQYF | TGTGCCAGCAGCCAAGTGGCGGGAGGTCGGGGAGATACGCAGTATTTT
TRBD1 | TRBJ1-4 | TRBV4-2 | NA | CASSSQIGTGDEKLFF | TGTGCCAGCAGCAGTCAGATCGGGACAGGTGACGAAAAACTGTTTTTT
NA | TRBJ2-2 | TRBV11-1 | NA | CASSLGGGHTGELFF | TGTGCCAGCAGCTTAGGAGGAGGCCACACCGGGGAGCTGTTTTTT
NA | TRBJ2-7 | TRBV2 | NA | CASGDVGVYEQYF | TGTGCCAGCGGTGACGTAGGGGTCTACGAGCAGTACTTC
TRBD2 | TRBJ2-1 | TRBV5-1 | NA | CASSLPLAGGINEQFF | TGCGCCAGCAGCCTCCCCCTAGCGGGGGGGATCAATGAGCAGTTCTTC
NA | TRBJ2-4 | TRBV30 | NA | CAWSGGQSNGAKNIQYF | TGTGCCTGGAGTGGCGGGCAATCCAACGGAGCCAAAAACATTCAGTACTTC
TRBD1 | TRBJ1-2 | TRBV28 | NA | CASGGQGSYGYTF | TGTGCCAGCGGGGGACAGGGGTCCTATGGCTACACCTTC
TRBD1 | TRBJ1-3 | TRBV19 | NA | CASSIRQGLTGNTIYF | TGTGCCAGTAGTATACGACAGGGTCTTACTGGAAACACCATATATTTT
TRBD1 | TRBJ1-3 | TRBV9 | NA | CASSYRGDSGNTIYF | TGTGCCAGCAGCTACAGGGGAGACTCTGGAAACACCATATATTTT